Below, one TCR beta chain is given with its context. Antigen specificity is unknown. The record originates from a study of T cells in localized non-small cell lung cancer. Notes on the study in general: A denser population of T cells in blood accompanied longer overall survival. The tumor had only one region sequenced, so heterogeneity remains possible. Adjacent uninvolved lung tissue had the highest T cell clonality, exceeding tumor. Paired adjacent lung recovered a median approximately 57 of the top 100 tumor clones.

Repertoires were generated with immunoSEQ multiplex PCR, while TCRdb's copy carries only in-frame clones and drops some. This sample yields under 70,000 clones, of which 86% are seen a single time; 4.5% to 5.5% belongs to the top ten. The V segment lost 2 bases and the J segment 0 bases; nucleotides outside the gene matches: 5. CDR1 MDHEN and CDR2 SYDVKM come from the germline V gene. This CDR3 contains 16 residues. This TCR was recovered from a woman aged 35 to 75 with stage I lung adenocarcinoma. The chain uses TRBV28 and TRBJ1-1; 8 bases are a match to TRBD1. Sequenced material: peripheral blood, taken before any cancer treatment. DNA of the CDR3: TGTGCCAGCAGTTTACCCGGACAGGGTTTGAACACTGAAGCTTTCTTT. The encoded protein is CASSLPGQGLNTEAFF.